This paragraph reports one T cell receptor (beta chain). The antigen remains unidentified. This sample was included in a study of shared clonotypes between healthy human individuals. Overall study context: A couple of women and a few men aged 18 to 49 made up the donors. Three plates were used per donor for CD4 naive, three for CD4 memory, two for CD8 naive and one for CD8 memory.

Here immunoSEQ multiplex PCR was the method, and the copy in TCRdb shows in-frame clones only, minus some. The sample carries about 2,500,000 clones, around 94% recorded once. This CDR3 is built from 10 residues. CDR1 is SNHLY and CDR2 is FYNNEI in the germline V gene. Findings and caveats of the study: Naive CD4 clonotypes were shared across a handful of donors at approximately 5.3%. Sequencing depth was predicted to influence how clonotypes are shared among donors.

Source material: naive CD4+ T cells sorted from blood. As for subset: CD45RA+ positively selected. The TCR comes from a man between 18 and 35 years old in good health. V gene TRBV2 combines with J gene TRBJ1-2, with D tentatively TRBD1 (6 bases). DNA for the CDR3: TGTTCTGGGGGCAACTATGGCTACACCTTC. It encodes CSGGNYGYTF.